The 24 T cell receptor beta chains below were found in one sample sequenced in a study of blood T cell repertoires in COVID-19. The data were produced by immunoSEQ multiplex PCR, yet TCRdb's version contains in-frame clones alone and is incomplete. The sample has just under 85,000 clones; around 86% are singletons. The sequenced sample consisted of peripheral blood. The receptors shown here come from an older man with active or convalescent COVID-19.

The chain couples TRBV18 to TRBJ2-3; D is undetermined. The CDR3 has 14 residues. Germline-derived CDR1 and CDR2 are KGHSH and LQKENI. Deletions cut 0 bases from V and 0 bases from J, with 4 bases between. CDR3 DNA: TGTGCCAGCTCACCACCGCAGAGCACAGATACGCAGTATTTT. Translating gives CASSPPQSTDTQYF.

CDR3: CASSPMKGRGETQYF. In nucleotides, the CDR3 is TGTGCCAGCTCACCAATGAAGGGGCGGGGAGAGACCCAGTACTTC. The chain recombines TRBV18 with TRBJ2-5; possible D gene TRBD2, 6 bases. This CDR3 has 15 residues. Germline-derived CDR1 and CDR2 are KGHSH and LQKENI. Trimming shortened V by 2 bases and J by 4 bases, and 14 bases separated the two germline ends.

The rearrangement links TRBV11-3 to TRBJ2-1; the D gene is possibly TRBD2 (5 bases). CDR3 length: 15 residues. V gave up 5 bases and J gave up 8 bases, with 19 bases separating them. Germline V gene data show CDR1 as SGHNT and CDR2 as YENEEA. The CDR3 sequence is CASSIPSGFGDEQFF. The CDR3 nucleotides are TGTGCCAGCAGCATTCCGTCGGGGTTCGGCGATGAGCAGTTCTTC.

The CDR3: CASTTGLAGATYEQYV. The CDR3 bases are TGTGCCAGTACCACGGGACTAGCGGGAGCGACCTACGAGCAGTACGTC. The J gene is TRBJ2-7, the V gene TRBV19; TRBD2 aligns across 14 bases. This CDR3 is built from 16 residues. V was pared by 7 bases and J by 2 bases, with 7 bases of the junction left unmatched. Germline V gene lookup returns CDR1 LNHDA and CDR2 SQIVND (reference sequence).

V is TRBV11-2 and J is TRBJ1-3, with D unclear. Looked up from germline, CDR1 is SGHAT and CDR2 is FQNNGV. This CDR3 is 18 amino acids long. Deletions cut 1 base from V and 0 bases from J, with 16 bases between. CDR3 loop: CASSLGVLVGSSGNTIYF. CDR3 nucleotides: TGTGCCAGCAGCTTAGGTGTGTTGGTTGGGAGCTCTGGAAACACCATATATTTT.

The chain combines TRBV7-9 with TRBJ1-1; D gene ambiguous. This CDR3 comprises 12 residues. Trimming removed 2 bases at V and 2 bases at J, with 3 bases between. Germline-derived CDR1 and CDR2 are SEHNR and FQNEAQ (reference sequence). The DNA of the CDR3 is TGTGCCAGCAGCTTAATAAACACTGAAGCTTTCTTT. Translation: CASSLINTEAFF.

The rearrangement links TRBV10-2 to TRBJ1-1; 7 positions match TRBD1. The germline gives CDR1 WSHSY, CDR2 SAAADI. The CDR3 is 14 residues long. V gave up 7 bases and J gave up 1 base; unmatched junction bases: 6. As DNA, the CDR3 is TGCGCCAGCAAAACTCAGGGGGGGAACACTGAAGCTTTCTTT. Its translation: CASKTQGGNTEAFF.

The V call is TRBV7-9, the J call TRBJ1-3; D not resolved. From germline, CDR1 is SEHNR and CDR2 FQNEAQ (reference sequence). The ends were cut back, 5 bases at V and 2 bases at J, with 10 bases in the middle. This CDR3 has 14 amino acids. CDR3 residues: CASSPTPTGNTIYF. The CDR3 nucleotides are TGTGCCAGCAGCCCCACCCCTACTGGAAACACCATATATTTT.

This chain joins TRBV5-1 and TRBJ2-2; D gene uncertain. This CDR3 is 15 amino acids long. CDR1 is SGHRS, CDR2 YFSETQ, per germline. V lost 3 bases, J lost 7 bases, and 16 bases lay in between. The CDR3 spells CASSYNALTGGELFF. CDR3 nucleotides: TGCGCCAGCAGCTATAATGCCTTAACGGGCGGGGAGCTGTTTTTT.

For the CDR3, the DNA is TGTGCCAGCAGCAAGAGGGACAGGGGGGACTATGGCTACACCTTC. This codes for CASSKRDRGDYGYTF. The rearrangement joins TRBV9 to TRBJ1-2; 11 nucleotides align to TRBD1. CDR3 length: 15 residues. Germline values: CDR1 SGDLS, CDR2 YYNGEE. V shed 4 bases and J 3 bases; nucleotides not matched to a gene: 5. Supplemented by reference TRBV9 and TRBJ1-2, the full variable domain reads DSGVTQTPKHLITATGQRVTLRCSPRSGDLSVYWYQQSLDQGLQFLIQYYNGEERAKGNILERFSAQQFPDLHSELNLSSLELGDSALYFCASSKRDRGDYGYTFGSGTRLTVV.

This clone was seen a few times. The chain is built from TRBV9 and TRBJ1-2, with 7 bases matching TRBD1. CDR1 is SGDLS and CDR2 is YYNGEE in the germline V gene. With V trimmed by 4 bases and J by 6 bases, 12 bases remained unmatched. The CDR3 is made up of 15 amino acids. The chain's CDR3 is CASSNSRTGYNGYTF. The CDR3 nucleotides are TGTGCCAGCAGCAATTCAAGGACAGGATACAATGGCTACACCTTC.

There are a few counts of this clone. This sequence joins TRBV5-4 and TRBJ1-3; D is unresolved. This CDR3 has 14 amino acids. V gave up 0 bases and J gave up 4 bases, with 8 bases separating them. From germline, CDR1 is SGHNT and CDR2 YYREEE (reference sequence). The chain's CDR3 is CASSLDSSGNTIYF. The CDR3, as DNA: TGTGCCAGCAGCTTGGATTCTTCGGGAAACACCATATATTTT. Full variable domain (rest looked up from reference TRBV5-4 and TRBJ1-3): ETGVTQSPTHLIKTRGQQVTLRCSSQSGHNTVSWYQQALGQGPQFIFQYYREEENGRGNFPPRFSGLQFPNYSSELNVNALELDDSALYLCASSLDSSGNTIYFGEGSWLTVV.

For the CDR3, the DNA is TGTGCCAGCAAGTCAGGGGTTCAGCCCCAGCATTTT. This translates into CASKSGVQPQHF. V gene TRBV12-3 or TRBV12-4 combines with J gene TRBJ1-5, with a possible D match to TRBD1 (6 bases). V lost 7 bases, J lost 6 bases, and 10 bases lay in between. The CDR3 runs to 12 residues.

This rearrangement joins TRBV19 to TRBJ2-2, with 9 bases fitting TRBD1. Per germline, CDR1 LNHDA and CDR2 SQIVND (reference sequence). The CDR3 loop spans 15 amino acids. V lost 7 bases, J lost 6 bases, and 9 bases stayed unmatched. CDR3 nucleotide sequence: TGTGCCAGTACCTACAGGGGGCGGTACGCCGGGGAGCTGTTTTTT. Amino acids: CASTYRGRYAGELFF.

The chain links TRBV9 to TRBJ2-2; 10 nucleotides line up with TRBD2. This CDR3 is 15 amino acids long. Losses at the gene ends were 7 bases for V and 3 bases for J; bases not matched to a gene: 6. Germline values: CDR1 SGDLS, CDR2 YYNGEE. The CDR3: CASGGLADYTGELFF. DNA of the CDR3: TGTGCCAGCGGAGGACTAGCGGACTACACCGGGGAGCTGTTTTTT.

This clone has just one count. This chain links TRBV6-6 with TRBJ2-1; D is uncertain. Germline V gene sequence: CDR1 MNHNY, CDR2 SVGAGI (reference sequence). The germline V and J ends were trimmed by 5 bases and 2 bases, with 7 bases remaining between them. The CDR3 is 13 amino acids. This chain's CDR3 is CASSLDTYNEQFF. The CDR3 bases are TGTGCCAGCAGTCTCGACACCTACAATGAGCAGTTCTTC.

The J gene is TRBJ2-7, the V gene TRBV7-2; D not resolved. Germline V lookup: CDR1 SGHTA, CDR2 FQGNSA. This CDR3 is 12 amino acids long. With 2 bases removed from V and 4 bases from J, the gap between germline ends came to 6 bases. CDR3 DNA: TGTGCCAGCAGCTTACGAGGTTACGAGCAGTACGTC. Amino acid sequence: CASSLRGYEQYV.

The V gene is TRBV11-2, the J gene TRBJ2-2; tentative D call: TRBD2 (6 bases). The CDR3 spans 14 residues. Trimming removed 4 bases from V and 3 bases from J, with 9 bases in between. CDR1 and CDR2 (germline): SGHAT, FQNNGV. The CDR3 reads CASSSGGHTGELFF. For the CDR3, the DNA is TGTGCCAGCAGCTCCGGGGGTCACACCGGGGAGCTGTTTTTT.

The rearrangement links TRBV7-8 to TRBJ2-3; TRBD2 agrees at 11 bases. The CDR3 consists of 16 residues. V lost 2 bases to trimming and J lost 5 bases; unmatched junction nucleotides: 6. Germline V gene lookup returns CDR1 SGHVS and CDR2 FQNEAQ. This chain's CDR3 is CASSLRLAGLKDTQYF. The CDR3 DNA reads TGTGCCAGCAGCTTACGACTAGCGGGGCTGAAAGATACGCAGTATTTT.

The chain employs TRBV28 and TRBJ1-4; 7 bases align to TRBD1. Unmatched junction bases numbered 5, after V lost 7 bases and J lost 3 bases. CDR3 length equals 14 residues. Germline V gene data show CDR1 as MDHEN and CDR2 as SYDVKM. CDR3 DNA: TGTGCCAGCATTACAGGGGCTGCTAATGAAAAACTGTTTTTT. It codes for CASITGAANEKLFF.

This sequence joins TRBV15 and TRBJ1-5; the D is unclear. Trimming took 0 bases from V and 4 from J, leaving 10 bases between them. CDR3 length: 15 amino acids. Germline V lookup: CDR1 LNHNV, CDR2 YYDKDF (reference sequence). CDR3 sequence reads: CATSREREVNQPQHF. CDR3 nucleotides: TGTGCCACCAGCAGAGAGAGGGAGGTGAATCAGCCCCAGCATTTT. Complete variable domain (other parts from reference TRBV15 and TRBJ1-5): DAMVIQNPRYQVTQFGKPVTLSCSQTLNHNVMYWYQQKSSQAPKLLFHYYDKDFNNEADTPDNFQSRRPNTSFCFLDIRSPGLGDTAMYLCATSREREVNQPQHFGDGTRLSIL.

The chain combines TRBV9 with TRBJ1-2, with 7 bases identical to TRBD1. There are 14 residues in the CDR3. The V gene's germline CDR1 is SGDLS and CDR2 YYNGEE. Unmatched junction bases numbered 9, after V lost 4 bases and J lost 6 bases. Here the CDR3 DNA reads TGTGCCAGCAGCAACCGGGACAGTTTCCATGGCTACACCTTC. Translated: CASSNRDSFHGYTF. Complete variable domain (other parts from reference TRBV9 and TRBJ1-2): DSGVTQTPKHLITATGQRVTLRCSPRSGDLSVYWYQQSLDQGLQFLIQYYNGEERAKGNILERFSAQQFPDLHSELNLSSLELGDSALYFCASSNRDSFHGYTFGSGTRLTVV.

The chain links TRBV5-1 to TRBJ2-5; 7 nucleotides agree with TRBD2. V shed 5 bases, J shed 2 bases, and the junction held 3 bases outside the gene matches. Per the germline V gene, CDR1 is SGHRS and CDR2 is YFSETQ. CDR3 length equals 13 residues. Written as DNA, the CDR3 is TGCGCCAGCAGAGGGACTACTCAAGAGACCCAGTACTTC. Encoded protein: CASRGTTQETQYF.

The V gene is TRBV6-5, the J gene TRBJ1-5; D is unresolved. The germline V gene has CDR1 MNHEY and CDR2 SVGAGI. Deletions cut 5 bases from V and 4 bases from J, with 9 bases between. The CDR3 is 13 amino acids. In nucleotides, the CDR3 is TGTGCCAGCAGTCGGGATCTTAATCAGCCCCAGCATTTT. The encoded protein is CASSRDLNQPQHF.